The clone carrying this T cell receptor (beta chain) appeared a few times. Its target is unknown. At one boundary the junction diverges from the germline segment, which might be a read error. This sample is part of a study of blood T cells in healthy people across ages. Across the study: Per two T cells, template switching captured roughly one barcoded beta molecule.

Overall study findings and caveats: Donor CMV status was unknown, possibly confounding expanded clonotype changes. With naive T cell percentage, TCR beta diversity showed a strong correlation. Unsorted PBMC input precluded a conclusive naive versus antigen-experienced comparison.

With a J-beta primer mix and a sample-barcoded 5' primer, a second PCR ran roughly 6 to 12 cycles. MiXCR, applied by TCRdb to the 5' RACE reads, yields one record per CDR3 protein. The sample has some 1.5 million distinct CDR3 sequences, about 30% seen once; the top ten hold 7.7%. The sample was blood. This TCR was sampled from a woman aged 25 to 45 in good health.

The CDR3, as DNA: TGTGCCAGCAGCTTTCAGGGAATCCGCACAGATACGCGGTATTTT. Translating gives CASSFQGIRTDTRYF. V usage is TRBV11-2 and J usage is TRBJ2-3; perhaps TRBD1 as D (5 bases). The length of the CDR3 is 15 residues. Germline V gene lookup returns CDR1 SGHAT and CDR2 FQNNGV.